This T cell receptor beta chain was sequenced during a study of blood T cell repertoires in COVID-19. About the research overall: Spain, Italy and the United States supplied samples that represented acute and convalescent COVID-19. T cells, B-cell-depleted T cells, or PBMCs provided the cDNA or gDNA that served as material.

Per the study methods: Amplifying reference gene primers gave estimates of nucleated cell counts. Measured with immunoSEQ multiplex PCR; TCRdb has only the in-frame clones, and not every one. From that table come the V and J calls and clone size; the DNA was used to work out D and trimming. The sample carries 200,000 to 250,000 clones, less than 85% recorded once. Trimming removed 5 bases from V and 3 bases from J; junction bases left unmatched: 3. Germline V gene lookup returns CDR1 PRHDT and CDR2 FYEKMQ (reference sequence). The CDR3 has 15 residues. The gene calls are TRBV13 and TRBJ2-1; TRBD2 aligns across 11 bases. This clonotype was obtained from an elderly woman with acute or convalescent COVID-19. The material sequenced was peripheral blood. In nucleotides, the CDR3 is TGTGCCAGCAGCCCCGGGACTAGCGGCTACAATGAGCAGTTCTTC. This sequence encodes CASSPGTSGYNEQFF.